This TCR beta chain was documented in a study of T cell responses to AZD1222 COVID-19 vaccine. General study results and limits: The study found vaccine-associated CD4 TCRs spanning spike, dominant at 160-218 and 743-854. At baseline, seropositivity was found in only a handful of AZD1222 recipients.

TCRdb's table, derived via immunoSEQ multiplex PCR, lists solely in-frame clones and lacks some. The sample includes 89,000 or so clones, roughly 90% seen only once; the top ten take around 28%. In germline, CDR1 is MDHEN, CDR2 SYDVKM. Deletions cut 5 bases from V and 6 bases from J, with 17 bases between. CDR3 length: 14 residues. As concerns this clone: Its cognate antigen is unknown.

This chain joins TRBV28 and TRBJ2-7, with D tentatively TRBD1 or TRBD2 (5 bases each). The receptor was derived from an adult who received the AZD1222 COVID-19 vaccine. The sequencing used peripheral blood, collected 28 days after the second AZD1222 dose. Here the CDR3 DNA reads TGTGCCAGCAGTCGCCAGGGACCCCTGGTCGAGCAGTACTTC. Translated: CASSRQGPLVEQYF.